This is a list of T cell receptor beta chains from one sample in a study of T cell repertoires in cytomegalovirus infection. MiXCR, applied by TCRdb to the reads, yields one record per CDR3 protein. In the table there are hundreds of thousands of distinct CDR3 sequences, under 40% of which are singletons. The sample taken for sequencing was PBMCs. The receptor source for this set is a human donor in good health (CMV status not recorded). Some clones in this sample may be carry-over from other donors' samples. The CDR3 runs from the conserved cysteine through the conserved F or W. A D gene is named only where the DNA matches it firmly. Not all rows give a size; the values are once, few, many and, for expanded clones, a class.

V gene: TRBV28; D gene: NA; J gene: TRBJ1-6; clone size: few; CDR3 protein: CASSPPRDRTYNSPLHF; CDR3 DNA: TGTGCCAGCAGTCCGCCTCGGGACCGAACCTATAATTCACCCCTCCACTTT
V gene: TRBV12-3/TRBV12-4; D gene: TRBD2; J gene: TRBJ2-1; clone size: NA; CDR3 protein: CASSLGPGRAANEQFF; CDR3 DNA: TGTGCCAGCAGTTTAGGGCCCGGGAGGGCCGCGAATGAGCAGTTCTTC
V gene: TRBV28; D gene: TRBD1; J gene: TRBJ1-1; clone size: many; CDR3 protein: CASSLTVTGETEAFF; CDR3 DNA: TGTGCCAGCAGTCTCACTGTTACAGGGGAAACTGAAGCTTTCTTT
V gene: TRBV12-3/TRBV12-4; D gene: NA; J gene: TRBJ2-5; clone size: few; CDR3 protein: CASSLTGNRETQYF; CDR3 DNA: TGTGCCAGCAGTTTAACGGGGAATCGGGAGACCCAGTACTTC
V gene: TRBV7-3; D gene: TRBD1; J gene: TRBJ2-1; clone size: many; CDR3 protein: CASSFRARDSPEGEQFF; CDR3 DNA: TGTGCCAGCAGCTTCCGAGCTAGGGACAGCCCTGAGGGGGAGCAGTTCTTC
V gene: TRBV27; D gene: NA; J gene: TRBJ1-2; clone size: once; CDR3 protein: CASGYNYGYTF; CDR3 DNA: TGTGCCAGCGGATATAACTATGGCTACACCTTC
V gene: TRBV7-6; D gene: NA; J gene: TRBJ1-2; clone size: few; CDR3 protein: CASSLAAGLAFHGYTF; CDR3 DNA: TGTGCCAGCAGCTTAGCGGCGGGCCTTGCGTTCCATGGCTACACCTTC
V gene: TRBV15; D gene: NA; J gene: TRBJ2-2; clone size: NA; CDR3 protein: CATSRDRGTGELFF; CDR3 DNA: TGTGCCACCAGCAGAGATAGGGGGACCGGGGAGCTGTTTTTT
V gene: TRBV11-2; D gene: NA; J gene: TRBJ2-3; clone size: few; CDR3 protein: CASSLEKETDTQYF; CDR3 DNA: TGTGCCAGCAGCTTGGAGAAGGAGACAGATACGCAGTATTTT
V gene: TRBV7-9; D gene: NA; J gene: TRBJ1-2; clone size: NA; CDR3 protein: CASSEAPGSHYGYTF; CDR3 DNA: TGTGCCAGCTCAGAGGCCCCAGGAAGCCACTATGGCTACACCTTC
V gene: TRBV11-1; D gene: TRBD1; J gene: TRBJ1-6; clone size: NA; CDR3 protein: CASSAGTGLNSPLHF; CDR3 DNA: TGTGCCAGCAGCGCCGGGACAGGGCTCAATTCACCCCTCCACTTT
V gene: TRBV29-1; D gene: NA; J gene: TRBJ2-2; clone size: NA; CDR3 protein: CSVELGSYTGELFF; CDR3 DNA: TGCAGCGTTGAATTGGGGTCTTACACCGGGGAGCTGTTTTTT
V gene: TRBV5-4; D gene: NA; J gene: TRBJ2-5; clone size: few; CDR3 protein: CASSSGPRDEETQYF; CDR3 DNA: TGTGCCAGCAGCTCCGGCCCCCGGGACGAAGAGACCCAGTACTTC
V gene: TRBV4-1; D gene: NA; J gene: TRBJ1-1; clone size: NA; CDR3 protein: CASSHLFSTEAFF; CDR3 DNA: TGCGCCAGCAGCCATCTGTTTTCGACTGAAGCTTTCTTT
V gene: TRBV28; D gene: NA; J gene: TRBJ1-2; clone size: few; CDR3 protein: CASRSFTGGYTF; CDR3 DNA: TGTGCCAGCAGATCGTTTACAGGGGGCTACACCTTC
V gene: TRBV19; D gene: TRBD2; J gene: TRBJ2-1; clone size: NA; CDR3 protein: CASRPRGAGDFSYNEQFF; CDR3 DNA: TGTGCCAGTAGACCCCGAGGGGCGGGAGACTTCTCCTACAATGAGCAGTTCTTC
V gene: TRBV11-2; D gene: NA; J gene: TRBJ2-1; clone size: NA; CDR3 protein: CASSLGGGLSIAHNEQFF; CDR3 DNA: TGTGCCAGCAGCTTAGGAGGGGGTCTCTCCATAGCCCACAATGAGCAGTTCTTC
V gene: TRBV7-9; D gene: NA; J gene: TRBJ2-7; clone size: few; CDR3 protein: CASSSSSSYEQYF; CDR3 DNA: TGTGCCAGCAGCTCCTCGAGCTCCTACGAGCAGTACTTC
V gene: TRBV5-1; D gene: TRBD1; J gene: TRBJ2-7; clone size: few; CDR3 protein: CASSLGTGDDEQYF; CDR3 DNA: TGCGCCAGCAGCTTAGGGACAGGGGACGACGAGCAGTACTTC
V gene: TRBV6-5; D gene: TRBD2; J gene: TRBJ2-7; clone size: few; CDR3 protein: CASSAGLASYEQYF; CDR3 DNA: TGTGCCAGCAGTGCGGGACTAGCGAGCTACGAGCAGTACTTC
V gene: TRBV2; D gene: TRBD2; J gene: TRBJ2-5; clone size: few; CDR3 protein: CASRASGHTNQETQYF; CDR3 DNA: TGTGCCAGCAGGGCTAGCGGGCACACCAACCAAGAGACCCAGTACTTC
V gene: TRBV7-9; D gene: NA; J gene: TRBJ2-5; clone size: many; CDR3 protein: CASSGLGQKQETQYF; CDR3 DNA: TGTGCCAGCAGCGGTCTAGGACAGAAACAAGAGACCCAGTACTTC
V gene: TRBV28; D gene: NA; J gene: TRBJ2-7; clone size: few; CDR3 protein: CASSPTDSSYEQYF; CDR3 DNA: TGTGCCAGCAGCCCTACGGATAGCTCCTACGAGCAGTACTTC
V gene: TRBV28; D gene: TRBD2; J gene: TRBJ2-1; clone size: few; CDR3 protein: CATHRLADPPGQFF; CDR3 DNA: TGTGCCACCCATAGACTAGCGGATCCCCCAGGGCAGTTCTTC
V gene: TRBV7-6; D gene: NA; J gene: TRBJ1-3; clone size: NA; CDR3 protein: CASSTPPRGSGNTIYF; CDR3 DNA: TGTGCCAGCAGCACCCCCCCTCGGGGCTCTGGAAACACCATATATTTT
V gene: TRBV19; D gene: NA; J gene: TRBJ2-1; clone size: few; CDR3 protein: CASSYYNRFEQFF; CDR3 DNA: TGTGCCAGTAGCTACTACAACAGGTTTGAGCAGTTCTTC
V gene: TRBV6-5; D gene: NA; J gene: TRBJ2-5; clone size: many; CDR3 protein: CASSYSSREETQYF; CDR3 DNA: TGTGCCAGCAGTTACTCGAGCAGGGAAGAGACCCAGTACTTC
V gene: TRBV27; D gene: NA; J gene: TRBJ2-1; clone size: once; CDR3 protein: CASTLSGLGNNEQFF; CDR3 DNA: TGTGCCAGCACCTTGTCGGGACTGGGTAACAATGAGCAGTTCTTC
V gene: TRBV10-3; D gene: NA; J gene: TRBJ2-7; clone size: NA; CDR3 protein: CAISDYSYEQYF; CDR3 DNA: TGTGCCATCAGCGACTACTCCTACGAGCAGTACTTC
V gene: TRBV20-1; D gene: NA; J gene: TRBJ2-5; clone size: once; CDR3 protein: CSASFQIPPRETQYF; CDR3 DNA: TGCAGTGCTAGTTTTCAAATTCCTCCCAGGGAGACCCAGTACTTC
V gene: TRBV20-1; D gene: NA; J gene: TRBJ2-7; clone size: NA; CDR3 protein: CSAREGYEQYF; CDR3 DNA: TGCAGTGCTAGAGAGGGTTACGAGCAGTACTTC
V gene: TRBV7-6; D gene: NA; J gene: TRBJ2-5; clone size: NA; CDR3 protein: CASSLEIEDRSGQTKYF; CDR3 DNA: TGTGCCAGCAGCTTAGAAATCGAAGACAGGTCCGGGCAGACCAAGTACTTC
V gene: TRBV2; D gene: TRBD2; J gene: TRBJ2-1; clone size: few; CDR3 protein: CASPPGRNEQFF; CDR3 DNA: TGTGCCAGCCCCCCCGGGAGGAATGAGCAGTTCTTC
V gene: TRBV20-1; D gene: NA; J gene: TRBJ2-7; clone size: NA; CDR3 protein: CSAVQAVLYEQYF; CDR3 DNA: TGCAGTGCTGTCCAGGCGGTCCTCTACGAGCAGTACTTC
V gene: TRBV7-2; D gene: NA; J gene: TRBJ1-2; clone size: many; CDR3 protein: CASSLGGGQGYTF; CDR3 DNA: TGTGCCAGCAGCTTAGGAGGAGGGCAAGGCTACACCTTC
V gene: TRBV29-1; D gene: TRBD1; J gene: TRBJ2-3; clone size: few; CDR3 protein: CSADRESTDTQYF; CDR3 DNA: TGCAGCGCAGACAGGGAAAGCACAGATACGCAGTATTTT
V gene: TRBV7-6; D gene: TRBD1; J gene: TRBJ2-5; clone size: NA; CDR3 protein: CASSQTGTGVETQYF; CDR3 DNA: TGTGCTAGCAGTCAAACCGGGACAGGGGTAGAGACCCAGTACTTC
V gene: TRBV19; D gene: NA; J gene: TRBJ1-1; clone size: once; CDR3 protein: CASRKQQGMTEAFF; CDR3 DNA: TGTGCCAGTAGGAAGCAACAGGGTATGACGGAAGCTTTCTTT
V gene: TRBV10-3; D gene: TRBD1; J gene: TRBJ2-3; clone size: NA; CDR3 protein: CASIQGPSTDTQYF; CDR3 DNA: TGTGCCTCAATACAGGGGCCTAGCACAGATACGCAGTATTTT
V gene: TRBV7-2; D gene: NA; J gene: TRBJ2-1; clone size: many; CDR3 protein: CASSPTAAESKTFF; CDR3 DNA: TGTGCCAGCAGCCCCACTGCGGCCGAATCGAAGACGTTCTTC
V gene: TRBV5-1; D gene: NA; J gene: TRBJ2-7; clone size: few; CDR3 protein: CASSPRPSGRVESSYEQYF; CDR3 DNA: TGCGCCAGCAGCCCGAGGCCCAGCGGGCGGGTCGAAAGCTCCTACGAGCAGTACTTC
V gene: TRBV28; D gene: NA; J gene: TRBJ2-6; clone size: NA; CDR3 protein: CASSRGRSGAKVLTF; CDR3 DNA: TGTGCCAGCAGTCGTGGGAGGTCTGGGGCCAAAGTCCTGACTTTC
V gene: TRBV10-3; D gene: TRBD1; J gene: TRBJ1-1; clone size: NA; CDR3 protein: CATRQGLFSEAFF; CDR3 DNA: TGTGCCACCCGACAGGGGTTATTTTCTGAAGCTTTCTTT
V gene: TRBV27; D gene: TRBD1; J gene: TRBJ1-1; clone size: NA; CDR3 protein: CASSIRVTGTGGTEAFF; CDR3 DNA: TGTGCCAGCAGTATACGCGTCACCGGGACAGGGGGCACTGAAGCTTTCTTT
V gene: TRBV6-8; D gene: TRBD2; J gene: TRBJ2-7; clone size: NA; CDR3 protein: CASRAGVSYEQYF; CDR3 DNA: TGTGCCAGCAGGGCGGGGGTCTCCTACGAGCAGTACTTC
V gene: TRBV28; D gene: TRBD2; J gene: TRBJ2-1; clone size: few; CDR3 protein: CASSRLAGASYNEQFF; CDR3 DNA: TGTGCCAGCAGTCGACTAGCGGGAGCGTCCTACAATGAGCAGTTCTTC
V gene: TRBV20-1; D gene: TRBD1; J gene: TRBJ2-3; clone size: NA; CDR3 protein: CSASGQGAADTQYF; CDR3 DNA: TGCAGTGCTAGTGGTCAGGGGGCCGCAGATACGCAGTATTTT
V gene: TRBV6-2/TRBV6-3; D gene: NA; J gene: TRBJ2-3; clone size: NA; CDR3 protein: CASSYFYRVFPPLTDTQYF; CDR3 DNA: TGTGCCAGCAGTTACTTTTATCGCGTCTTCCCACCCCTCACAGATACGCAGTATTTT
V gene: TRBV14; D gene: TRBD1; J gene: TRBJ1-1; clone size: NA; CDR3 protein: CASSHRDRGPAEAFF; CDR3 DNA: TGTGCCAGCAGCCACAGGGACAGGGGGCCCGCTGAAGCTTTCTTT
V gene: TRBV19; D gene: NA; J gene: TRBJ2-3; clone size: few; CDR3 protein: CATGQVSTDTQYF; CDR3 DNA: TGTGCCACCGGCCAGGTCTCCACAGATACGCAGTATTTT
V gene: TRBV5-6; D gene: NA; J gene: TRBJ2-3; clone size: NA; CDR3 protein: CASSLQTGLTADTQYF; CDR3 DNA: TGTGCCAGCAGCTTGCAAACAGGACTTACCGCAGATACGCAGTATTTT
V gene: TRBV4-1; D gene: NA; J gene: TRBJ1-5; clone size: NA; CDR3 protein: CASSPEGHLNQPQHF; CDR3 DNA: TGCGCCAGCAGCCCAGAGGGACACCTTAATCAGCCCCAGCATTTT
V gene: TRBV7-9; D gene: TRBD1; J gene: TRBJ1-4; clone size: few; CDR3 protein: CASSSRSTGVNEKLFF; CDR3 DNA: TGTGCCAGCAGCTCAAGATCGACAGGGGTTAATGAAAAACTGTTTTTT
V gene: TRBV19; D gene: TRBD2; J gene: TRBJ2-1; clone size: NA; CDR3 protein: CASKFTGLANYNEQFF; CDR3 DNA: TGTGCCAGTAAATTTACGGGACTAGCGAATTACAATGAGCAGTTCTTC